These 16 T cell receptor beta chains were sequenced from one sample in a study of cytomegalovirus exposure and HLA in healthy donors. Use of 60 Vbeta and 13 Jbeta primers characterized the PCR. Here immunoSEQ multiplex PCR was the method, and the copy in TCRdb shows in-frame clones only, minus some. The table lists over 150,000 clones, roughly four fifths of them singletons, with around 1.9% in the top ten. Sequencing was carried out using PBMCs. The receptors shown here come from a woman in her late teens or twenties in good health and CMV-seronegative.

This chain connects TRBV28 to TRBJ2-7, with 7 bases that match TRBD2. There are 13 residues in the CDR3. Germline-derived CDR1 and CDR2 are MDHEN and SYDVKM. V trimming: 6 bases; J trimming: 3 bases; junction bases outside the gene matches: 5. The CDR3 here is CASRPSGSYEQYF. The CDR3 DNA reads as TGTGCCAGCAGGCCTAGCGGAAGCTACGAGCAGTACTTC. The whole variable domain, remainder taken from reference TRBV28 and TRBJ2-7, is DVKVTQSSRYLVKRTGEKVFLECVQDMDHENMFWYRQDPGLGLRLIYFSYDVKMKEKGDIPEGYSVSREKKERFSLILESASTNQTSMYLCASRPSGSYEQYFGPGTRLTVT.

The chain links TRBV19 to TRBJ2-1, with 7 bases that match TRBD2. Germline trimming cut 2 bases from V and 7 bases from J; bases unmatched to any gene: 11. Germline V gene sequence: CDR1 LNHDA, CDR2 SQIVND (reference sequence). The CDR3 is 16 residues long. The CDR3, as DNA: TGTGCCAGTAGTATATCCCGGACTAGGATTGGGAATGAGCAGTTCTTC. It encodes CASSISRTRIGNEQFF.

The chain joins TRBV7-9 to TRBJ2-1; no clear D gene. The V gene's germline CDR1 is SEHNR and CDR2 FQNEAQ (reference sequence). The CDR3 is made up of 19 amino acids. Trimming shortened V by 3 bases and J by 5 bases, and 26 bases separated the two germline ends. The CDR3 spells CASSLRLSSFSVRNNEQFF. CDR3 nucleotide sequence: TGTGCCAGCAGCTTGAGGTTAAGTAGCTTTTCGGTTAGAAACAATGAGCAGTTCTTC.

The chain couples TRBV10-2 to TRBJ1-1, with D possibly TRBD1 on 5 matching bases. CDR3 length equals 12 residues. The V gene's germline CDR1 is WSHSY and CDR2 SAAADI. Trimming stripped 2 bases from V and 11 bases from J, with 12 bases between. The CDR3 sequence is CASSETGIRAFF. The CDR3 nucleotides are TGCGCCAGCAGTGAGACAGGCATTCGGGCTTTCTTT.

CDR3 loop: CASSLEVPRRVGNEQFF. The CDR3 coding sequence is TGTGCCAGCAGCTTAGAAGTTCCTAGGAGGGTGGGGAATGAGCAGTTCTTC. The chain has TRBV7-8 and TRBJ2-1; D is perhaps TRBD2 (6 bases). Per germline, CDR1 SGHVS and CDR2 FQNEAQ. Trimming removed 1 base from V and 7 bases from J, with 20 bases in between. The CDR3 contains 17 residues.

In regard to this clone: This sample includes further DNA sequences coding for the same CDR3. As DNA, the CDR3 is TGTGCCAGCTCACCCACAGGGAACACTGAAGCTTTCTTT. This sequence encodes CASSPTGNTEAFF. The chain is built from TRBV18 and TRBJ1-1; possibly TRBD1 for D (5 bases). Germline V CDR1 and CDR2: KGHSH, LQKENI. Trimming shortened V by 3 bases and J by 1 base, and 6 bases separated the two germline ends. CDR3 length: 13 amino acids.

Only one count was recorded for this clone. The chain employs TRBV28 and TRBJ2-7; 9 bases map to TRBD1. The V gene's germline CDR1 is MDHEN and CDR2 SYDVKM. The ends lost 6 bases at V and 3 bases at J; junction bases unmatched: 3. CDR3 length equals 13 residues. In DNA form, the CDR3 reads TGTGCCAGCAGAGGACAGGGGATCTACGAGCAGTACTTC. This codes for CASRGQGIYEQYF. Full variable domain (outside the CDR3, taken from reference TRBV28 and TRBJ2-7): DVKVTQSSRYLVKRTGEKVFLECVQDMDHENMFWYRQDPGLGLRLIYFSYDVKMKEKGDIPEGYSVSREKKERFSLILESASTNQTSMYLCASRGQGIYEQYFGPGTRLTVT.

This clone was counted once. The chain has TRBV5-1 and TRBJ2-5, with a possible D match to TRBD1 (6 bases). The closer fit of TRBJ2-7 to the DNA end suggests the J call may be wrong. Germline V CDR1 and CDR2: SGHRS, YFSETQ. This CDR3 is built from 14 residues. The CDR3 sequence is CASSWDKSTYEQYF. For the CDR3, the DNA is TGCGCCAGCAGCTGGGACAAATCTACCTACGAGCAGTACTTC.

The chain employs TRBV4-1 and TRBJ1-5, with no clear D. CDR1 and CDR2 (germline): MGHRA, YSYEKL. V dropped 0 bases and J dropped 0 bases, with 24 bases sitting between them. The CDR3 is made up of 21 amino acids. CDR3 sequence reads: CASSQDSGGGMTIYSNQPQHF. The CDR3 nucleotides read TGCGCCAGCAGCCAAGATAGCGGAGGAGGGATGACCATTTATAGCAATCAGCCCCAGCATTTT.

This sequence joins TRBV5-1 and TRBJ1-2; D not certain. CDR3 length: 15 residues. Germline loops: CDR1 SGHRS, CDR2 YFSETQ. Trimming removed 3 bases at V and 4 bases at J, with 16 bases between. CDR3 sequence: CASSWALRGGYGYTF. The DNA for the CDR3 is TGCGCCAGCAGCTGGGCGCTCCGCGGAGGCTATGGCTACACCTTC.

This chain connects TRBV7-3 to TRBJ2-2, with 7 positions matching TRBD2. CDR1 and CDR2 (germline): SGHTA, FQGTGA. V was pared by 2 bases and J by 4 bases, with 10 bases of the junction left unmatched. This CDR3 is 17 amino acids long. As DNA, the CDR3 is TGTGCCAGCAGCTTACACCACTGGGAGGGGTCCACCGGGGAGCTGTTTTTT. Amino acids: CASSLHHWEGSTGELFF.

This chain uses TRBV19 with TRBJ2-1; 7 bases are a match to TRBD1. The germline gives CDR1 LNHDA, CDR2 SQIVND (reference sequence). V trimming: 6 bases; J trimming: 0 bases; junction bases outside the gene matches: 2. This CDR3 is built from 14 residues. CDR3 residues: CASRGQNSYNEQFF. Here the CDR3 DNA reads TGTGCCAGTAGGGGACAGAACTCCTACAATGAGCAGTTCTTC.

CDR3 in amino acids: CASSSTVAEAFF. In DNA, the CDR3 is TGTGCCAGCAGTTCCACTGTGGCTGAAGCTTTCTTT. The chain joins TRBV6-5 to TRBJ1-1; no definite D call. The V end lost 4 bases, the J end lost 6 bases, and 9 bases lay between the germline ends. The CDR3 extends over 12 amino acids. In germline, CDR1 is MNHEY, CDR2 SVGAGI.

V gene TRBV5-4 combines with J gene TRBJ1-4; tentatively, D is TRBD1 (5 bases). Germline CDR1 SGHNT, CDR2 YYREEE (reference sequence). Trimming cost V 1 base and J 5 bases, with 9 bases left between them. The CDR3 is 14 amino acids. The CDR3 here is CASSLKGLNEKLFF. In DNA form, the CDR3 reads TGTGCCAGCAGCTTGAAGGGGTTAAATGAAAAACTGTTTTTT.

The chain joins TRBV6-8 to TRBJ2-7; perhaps TRBD1 as D (5 bases). The CDR3 runs 13 residues. The ends were cut back, 5 bases at V and 6 bases at J, with 14 bases in the middle. CDR1 is MNHGY and CDR2 is SAAAGT in the germline V gene. CDR3 residues: CASSGRAPSEQYF. The CDR3 DNA reads TGTGCCAGCAGTGGCAGGGCCCCCTCCGAGCAGTACTTC.

This clone has a handful of counts. The genes are TRBV6-1 and TRBJ1-1; D call uncertain. Germline loops: CDR1 MNHNS, CDR2 SASEGT. The CDR3 is 10 amino acids. V shed 5 bases and J shed 8 bases, with 6 bases lying between them. As DNA, the CDR3 is TGTGCCAGCAGTCGAGTAGAAGCTTTCTTT. It encodes CASSRVEAFF.